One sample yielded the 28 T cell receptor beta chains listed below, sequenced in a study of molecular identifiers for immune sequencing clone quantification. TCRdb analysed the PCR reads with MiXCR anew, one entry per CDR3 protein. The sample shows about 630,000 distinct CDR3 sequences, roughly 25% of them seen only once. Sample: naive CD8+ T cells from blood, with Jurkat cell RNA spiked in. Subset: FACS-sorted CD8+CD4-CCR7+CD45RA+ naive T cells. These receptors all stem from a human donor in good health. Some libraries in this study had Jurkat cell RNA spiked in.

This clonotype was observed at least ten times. CDR3 coding DNA: TGCAGCGTTGGGACAGGGAACACCGGGGAGCTGTTTTTT. Translation gives CSVGTGNTGELFF. This chain joins TRBV29-1 and TRBJ2-2; 7 bases are shared with TRBD1. This CDR3 has 13 amino acids. The V segment lost 4 bases and the J segment 1 base; nucleotides outside the gene matches: 0. From germline, CDR1 is SQVTM and CDR2 ANQGSEA.

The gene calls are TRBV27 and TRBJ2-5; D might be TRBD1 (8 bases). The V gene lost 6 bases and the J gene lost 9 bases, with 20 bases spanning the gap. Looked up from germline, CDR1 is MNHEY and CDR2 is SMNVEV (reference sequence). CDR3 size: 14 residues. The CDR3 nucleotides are TGTGCCAGCAGAAAAAGGACAGGGAGGGAGCCCCAGTACTTC. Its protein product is CASRKRTGREPQYF.

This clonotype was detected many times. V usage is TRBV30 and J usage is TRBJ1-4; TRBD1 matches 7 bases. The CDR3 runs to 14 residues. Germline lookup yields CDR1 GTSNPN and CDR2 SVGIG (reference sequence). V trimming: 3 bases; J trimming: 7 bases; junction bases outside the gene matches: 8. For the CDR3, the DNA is TGTGCCTGGAGCCGGGACAGCCAAATTGAAAAACTGTTTTTT. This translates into CAWSRDSQIEKLFF. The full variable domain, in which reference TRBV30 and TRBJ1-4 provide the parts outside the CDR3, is SQTIHQWPATLVQPVGSPLSLECTVEGTSNPNLYWYRQAAGRGLQLLFYSVGIGQISSEVPQNLSASRPQDRQFILSSKKLLLSDSGFYLCAWSRDSQIEKLFFGSGTQLSVL.

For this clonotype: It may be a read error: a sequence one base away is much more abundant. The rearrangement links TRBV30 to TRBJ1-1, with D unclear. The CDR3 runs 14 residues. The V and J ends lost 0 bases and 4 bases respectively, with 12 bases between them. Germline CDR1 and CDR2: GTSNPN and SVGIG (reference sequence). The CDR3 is CAWSVLGSGTEAFF. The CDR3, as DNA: TGTGCCTGGAGTGTACTGGGGAGTGGCACTGAAGCTTTCTTT.

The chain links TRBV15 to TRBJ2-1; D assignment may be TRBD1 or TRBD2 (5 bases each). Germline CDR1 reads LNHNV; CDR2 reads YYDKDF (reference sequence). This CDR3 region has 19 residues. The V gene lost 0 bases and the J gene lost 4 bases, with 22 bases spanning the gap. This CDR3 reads CATSREQTFTGTNYNEQFF. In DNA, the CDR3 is TGTGCCACCAGCAGAGAGCAGACTTTTACCGGGACGAATTACAATGAGCAGTTCTTC.

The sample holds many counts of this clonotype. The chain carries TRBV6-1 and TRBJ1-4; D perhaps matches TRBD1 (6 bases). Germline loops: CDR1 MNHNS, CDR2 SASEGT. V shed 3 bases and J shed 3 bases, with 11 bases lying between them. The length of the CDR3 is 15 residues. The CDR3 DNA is TGTGCCAGCAGTGATTGGACAGCGCCTAATGAAAAACTGTTTTTT. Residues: CASSDWTAPNEKLFF.

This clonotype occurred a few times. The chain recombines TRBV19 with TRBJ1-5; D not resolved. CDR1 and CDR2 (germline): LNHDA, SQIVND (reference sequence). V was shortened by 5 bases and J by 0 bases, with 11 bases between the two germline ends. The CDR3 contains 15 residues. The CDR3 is CASSVSFHSNQPQHF. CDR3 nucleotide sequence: TGTGCCAGTAGTGTGTCCTTCCATAGCAATCAGCCCCAGCATTTT.

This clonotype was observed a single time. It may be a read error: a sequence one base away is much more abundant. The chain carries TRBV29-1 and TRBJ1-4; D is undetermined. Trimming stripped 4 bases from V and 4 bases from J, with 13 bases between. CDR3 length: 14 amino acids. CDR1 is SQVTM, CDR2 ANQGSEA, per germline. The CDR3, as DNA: TGCAGCGTTGTTTTAGGTGTGTATAATGAAAAACTGTTTTTT. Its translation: CSVVLGVYNEKLFF.

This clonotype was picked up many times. The CDR3 region is CASSYPSTNLRTGEQYF. The CDR3 region has the DNA TGTGCCAGCAGTTACCCGAGTACTAACCTTCGGACTGGCGAGCAGTACTTC. The chain couples TRBV6-2 or TRBV6-3 to TRBJ2-7; perhaps TRBD2 as D (5 bases). The germline gives CDR1 MNHEY, CDR2 SVGEGT. This CDR3 region has 17 residues. Trimming took 2 bases from V and 6 from J, leaving 23 bases between them.

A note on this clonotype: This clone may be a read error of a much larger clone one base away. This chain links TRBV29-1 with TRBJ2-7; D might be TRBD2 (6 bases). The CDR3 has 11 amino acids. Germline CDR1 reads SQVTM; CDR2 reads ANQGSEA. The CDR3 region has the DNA TGCAGCGCTGAAATTCGGGGGAAGCAGTACTTC. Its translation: CSAEIRGKQYF.

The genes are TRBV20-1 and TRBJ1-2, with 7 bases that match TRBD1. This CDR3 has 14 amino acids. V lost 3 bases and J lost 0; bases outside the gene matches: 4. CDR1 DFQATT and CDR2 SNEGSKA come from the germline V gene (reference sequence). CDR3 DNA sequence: TGCAGTGCTAGTGGGACAGAAACTAACTATGGCTACACCTTC. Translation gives CSASGTETNYGYTF.

In DNA, the CDR3 is TGTGCCAGCAGTTACCGAAATCTCGCCTACCACGAGCAGTACTTC. Protein: CASSYRNLAYHEQYF. The chain uses TRBV6-5 and TRBJ2-7; D gene unclear. Trimming shortened V by 2 bases and J by 5 bases, and 16 bases separated the two germline ends. The germline V gene has CDR1 MNHEY and CDR2 SVGAGI. CDR3 length: 15 residues.

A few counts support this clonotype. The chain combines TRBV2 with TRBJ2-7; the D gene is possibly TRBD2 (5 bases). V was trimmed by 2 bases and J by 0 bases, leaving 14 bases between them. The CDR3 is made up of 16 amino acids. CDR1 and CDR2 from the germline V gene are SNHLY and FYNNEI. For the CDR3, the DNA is TGTGCCAGCAGTGAAACATCGGGAAGGAGCTCCTACGAGCAGTACTTC. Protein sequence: CASSETSGRSSYEQYF. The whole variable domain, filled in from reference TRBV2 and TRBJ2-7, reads EPEVTQTPSHQVTQMGQEVILRCVPISNHLYFYWYRQILGQKVEFLVSFYNNEISEKSEIFDDQFSVERPDGSNFTLKIRSTKLEDSAMYFCASSETSGRSSYEQYFGPGTRLTVT.

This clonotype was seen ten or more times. This CDR3 reads CAWSGRGRHYEQYF. The CDR3 bases are TGTGCCTGGAGTGGTAGGGGGCGACACTACGAGCAGTACTTC. The chain couples TRBV30 to TRBJ2-7, with TRBD1 matching 7 bases. CDR1 GTSNPN and CDR2 SVGIG come from the germline V gene (reference sequence). This CDR3 is built from 14 residues. Trimming removed 1 base from V and 3 bases from J; junction bases left unmatched: 6.

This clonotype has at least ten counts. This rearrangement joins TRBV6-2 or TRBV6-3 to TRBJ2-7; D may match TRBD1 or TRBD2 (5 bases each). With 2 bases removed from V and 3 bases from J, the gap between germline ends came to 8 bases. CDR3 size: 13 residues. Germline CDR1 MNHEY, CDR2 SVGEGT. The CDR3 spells CASSYGGFYEQYF. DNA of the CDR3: TGTGCCAGCAGTTACGGGGGTTTCTACGAGCAGTACTTC.

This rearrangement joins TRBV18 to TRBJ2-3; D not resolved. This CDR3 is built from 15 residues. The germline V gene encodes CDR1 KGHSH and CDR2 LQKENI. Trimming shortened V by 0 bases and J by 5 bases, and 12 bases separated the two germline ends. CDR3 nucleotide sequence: TGTGCCAGCTCACCACCGGGCACCCTAGGAGATACGCAGTATTTT. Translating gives CASSPPGTLGDTQYF. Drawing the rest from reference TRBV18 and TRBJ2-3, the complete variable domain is NAGVMQNPRHLVRRRGQEARLRCSPMKGHSHVYWYRQLPEEGLKFMVYLQKENIIDESGMPKERFSAEFPKEGPSILRIQQVVRGDSAAYFCASSPPGTLGDTQYFGPGTRLTVL.

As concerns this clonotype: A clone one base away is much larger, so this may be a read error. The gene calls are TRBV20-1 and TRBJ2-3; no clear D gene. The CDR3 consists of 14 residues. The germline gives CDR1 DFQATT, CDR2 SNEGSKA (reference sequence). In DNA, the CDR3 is TGCAATGCTTTAATAGAAAATCGACGAGATACGCAGTATTTT. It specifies CNALIENRRDTQYF.

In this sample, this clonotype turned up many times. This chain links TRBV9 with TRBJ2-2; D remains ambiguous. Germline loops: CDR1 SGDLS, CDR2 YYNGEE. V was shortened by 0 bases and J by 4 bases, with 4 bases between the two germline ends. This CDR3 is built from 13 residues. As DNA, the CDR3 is TGTGCCAGCAGCGTAGAGGGCACCGGGGAGCTGTTTTTT. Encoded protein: CASSVEGTGELFF.

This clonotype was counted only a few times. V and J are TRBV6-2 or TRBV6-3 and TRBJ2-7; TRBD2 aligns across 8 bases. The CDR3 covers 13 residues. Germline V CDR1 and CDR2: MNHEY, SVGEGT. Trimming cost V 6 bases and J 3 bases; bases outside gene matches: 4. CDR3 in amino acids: CASRQAGDYEQYF. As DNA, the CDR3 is TGTGCCAGCAGGCAAGCGGGGGACTACGAGCAGTACTTC.

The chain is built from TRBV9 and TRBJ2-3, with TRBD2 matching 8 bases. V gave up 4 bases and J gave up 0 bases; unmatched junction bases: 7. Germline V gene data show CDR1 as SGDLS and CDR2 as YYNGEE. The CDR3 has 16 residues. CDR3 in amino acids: CASSHSRGGSTDTQYF. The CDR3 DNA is TGTGCCAGCAGCCATAGTCGGGGGGGTAGCACAGATACGCAGTATTTT.

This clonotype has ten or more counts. The CDR3 sequence is CASNQGAYTEAFF. The DNA of the CDR3 is TGCGCCAGCAACCAGGGGGCCTACACTGAAGCTTTCTTT. The chain combines TRBV4-3 with TRBJ1-1; the match to TRBD1 covers 8 bases. Per the germline V gene, CDR1 is LGHNA and CDR2 is YSLEER. The CDR3 has 13 amino acids. J was trimmed by 3 bases and V by 7 bases; bases with no gene match: 4.

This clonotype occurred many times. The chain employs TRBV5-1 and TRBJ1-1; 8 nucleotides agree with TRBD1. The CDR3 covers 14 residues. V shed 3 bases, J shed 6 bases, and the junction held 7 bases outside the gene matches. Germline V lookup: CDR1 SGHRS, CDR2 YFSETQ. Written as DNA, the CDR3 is TGCGCCAGCAGCTCGATGACAGGGGCCCCTGAAGCTTTCTTT. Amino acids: CASSSMTGAPEAFF. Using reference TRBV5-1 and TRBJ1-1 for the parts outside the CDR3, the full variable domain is KAGVTQTPRYLIKTRGQQVTLSCSPISGHRSVSWYQQTPGQGLQFLFEYFSETQRNKGNFPGRFSGRQFSNSRSEMNVSTLELGDSALYLCASSSMTGAPEAFFGQGTRLTVV.

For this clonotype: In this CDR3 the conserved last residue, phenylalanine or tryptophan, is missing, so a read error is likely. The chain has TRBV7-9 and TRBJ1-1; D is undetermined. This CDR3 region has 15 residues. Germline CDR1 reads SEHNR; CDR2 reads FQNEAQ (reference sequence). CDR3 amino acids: CASSSVPVLNPEAFS. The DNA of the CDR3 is TGTGCCAGCAGCTCAGTGCCAGTTTTGAACCCTGAAGCTTTCTCT.

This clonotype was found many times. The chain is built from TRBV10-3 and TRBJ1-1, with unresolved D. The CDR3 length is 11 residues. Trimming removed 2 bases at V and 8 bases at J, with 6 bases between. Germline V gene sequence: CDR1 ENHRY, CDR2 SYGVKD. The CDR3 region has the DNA TGTGCCATCAGTGAGAACCGAGAAGCTTTCTTT. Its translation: CAISENREAFF.

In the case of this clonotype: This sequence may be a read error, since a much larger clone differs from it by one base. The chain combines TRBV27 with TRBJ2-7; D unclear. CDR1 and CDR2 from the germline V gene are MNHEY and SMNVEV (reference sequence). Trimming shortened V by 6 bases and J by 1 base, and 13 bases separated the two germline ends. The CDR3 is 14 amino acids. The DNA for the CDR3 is TGTGCCAGCAGGGGCAGTACTGATTCCTACGAGCAGTACTTC. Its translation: CASRGSTDSYEQYF.

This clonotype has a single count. The CDR3 DNA is TGCGCCAGCAGCCGCGCTCCTGGGGGGGTAGGATACAATGAGCAGTTCTTC. This translates into CASSRAPGGVGYNEQFF. The chain carries TRBV4-1 and TRBJ2-1, with 7 bases fitting TRBD2. The CDR3 totals 17 residues. J was trimmed by 4 bases and V by 4 bases; bases with no gene match: 13. Germline CDR1 MGHRA, CDR2 YSYEKL.

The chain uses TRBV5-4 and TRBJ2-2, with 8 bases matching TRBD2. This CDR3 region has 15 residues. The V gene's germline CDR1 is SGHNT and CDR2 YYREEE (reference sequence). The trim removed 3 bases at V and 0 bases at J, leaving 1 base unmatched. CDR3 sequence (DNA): TGTGCCAGCAGCTCGGGACTAGCGAACACCGGGGAGCTGTTTTTT. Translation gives CASSSGLANTGELFF.

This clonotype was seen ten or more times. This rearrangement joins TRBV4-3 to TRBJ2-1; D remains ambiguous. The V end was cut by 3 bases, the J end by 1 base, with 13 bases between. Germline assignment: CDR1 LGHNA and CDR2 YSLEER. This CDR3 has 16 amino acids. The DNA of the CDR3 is TGCGCCAGCAGCCAGGGCGCGTTTGGGTCCTACAATGAGCAGTTCTTC. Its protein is CASSQGAFGSYNEQFF.